The rows below give T cell receptor delta chains drawn from one sample of a study of Vδ1+ human thymocytes. TCRdb reanalyzed the multiplex PCR reads using CATT. Among about 75,000 delta-chain clones, around 34% were seen once, and the ten largest hold roughly 0.25%. Specimen: Vdelta1+ gamma-delta thymocytes from the thymus. Receptors originate from a boy under two years old who had congenital heart surgery. CDR3s include the opening cysteine and the closing phenylalanine or tryptophan. A D gene is named only where the DNA matches it firmly. Clone size is not always given. Where it is, it says once, few, many or a class for expanded clones.

clone_size	d_call	v_call	j_call	cdr3_nt	cdr3_aa
few	TRDD3	TRDV1	TRDJ1	TGTGCTCTTGGGGCTTTTTTGCGATGGGGGATGGCCGATAAACTCATCTTT	CALGAFLRWGMADKLIF
NA	TRDD3	TRDV2	TRDJ3	TGTGCCTGTGACACCAATCCCGGTACTACCATCGGGGATAGGAGCTCCTGGGACACCCGACAGATGTTTTTC	CACDTNPGTTIGDRSSWDTRQMFF
few	NA	TRDV1	TRDJ1	TGTGCTCTTGGGGAAGCCCTGACCCCGGACCTCCTGTACACCGATAAACTCATCTTT	CALGEALTPDLLYTDKLIF
once	NA	TRDV1	TRDJ1	TGTGCTCTTGGGGTCCGTGGGGGTTACACCGATAAACTCATCTTT	CALGVRGGYTDKLIF
NA	TRDD3	TRDV1	TRDJ1	TGTGCTCTTGGGGAGTTATCGCGCTGGGGGATTGGGTACACCGATAAACTCATCTTT	CALGELSRWGIGYTDKLIF
NA	TRDD3	TRDV1	TRDJ1	TGTGCTCTTGGAGCCCCCGGGGGGATACTTTCGGACACCGATAAACTCATCTTT	CALGAPGGILSDTDKLIF
NA	NA	TRDV2	TRDJ1	TGTGCCTGTGACACGTACTGGGCCTTATACGAGGGAGGAGGGGCGTACACCGATAAACTCATCTTT	CACDTYWALYEGGGAYTDKLIF
NA	NA	TRDV1	TRDJ1	TGTGCTCTTGGAGTTTCCTACCCTGACTGGGGCCGATCGGGCCTCATGTACACCGATAAACTCATCTTT	CALGVSYPDWGRSGLMYTDKLIF
NA	NA	TRDV1	TRDJ1	TGTGCTCTTGGGGAGGGCCCTCTACTCTATCGACCGGATTACTGGAATTACCCGTACACCGATAAACTCATCTTT	CALGEGPLLYRPDYWNYPYTDKLIF
NA	TRDD3	TRDV1	TRDJ1	TGTGCTCTTGGGGAAGCTTCCTTGCTGGGGGACCACACCGATAAACTCATCTTT	CALGEASLLGDHTDKLIF